This T cell receptor beta chain was sequenced for a study of cytomegalovirus exposure and HLA in healthy donors. Study context: The study's early data release held 80 million to 95 million unique TCRs from HLA-typed donors.

Comments on this clone: Its antigen is not known.

The CDR3 spans 12 residues. V was pared by 7 bases and J by 7 bases, with 4 bases of the junction left unmatched. Germline V lookup: CDR1 SQVTM, CDR2 ANQGSEA. The primer mix had 60 Vbeta and 13 Jbeta primers. Profiling relied on immunoSEQ multiplex PCR, and the TCRdb table lists in-frame clones only, not all of them. The top ten clones hold around 2.5% of a sample with roughly 120,000 clones, 70% to 85% of them seen once. Regarding the study as a whole: As a later analysis showed, a missense DCLRE1C variant was linked to trimming of TCR beta V- and J-genes. Fewer N-insertions than the roughly 700-donor mean were reportedly shown by an Asian-associated ancestry cluster in a later analysis.

The sequencing input was PBMCs. The chain uses TRBV29-1 and TRBJ1-5; 10 bases are a match to TRBD1. This sequence originates from a woman younger than 35 in good health and CMV-seronegative. DNA of the CDR3: TGCAGCGCCGGGGACAGGGGCCAGCCCCAGCATTTT. Amino acids: CSAGDRGQPQHF.